The 9 T cell receptor beta chains in this list originate from one sample, sequenced in a study of T cell changes during pregnancy in multiple sclerosis. The data were produced by immunoSEQ multiplex PCR, yet TCRdb's version contains in-frame clones alone and is incomplete. Of 45,000 to 50,000 clones in the sample, around nine tenths were seen once. Here the sequenced sample was CD4+ T cells from peripheral blood mononuclear cells, taken in the second trimester of pregnancy. Receptors originate from a female donor in good health, enrolled as a control in a pregnancy study.

The chain carries TRBV5-1 and TRBJ1-2; D call uncertain. The germline V gene encodes CDR1 SGHRS and CDR2 YFSETQ. The CDR3 covers 14 residues. Trimming shortened V by 0 bases and J by 2 bases, and 8 bases separated the two germline ends. The CDR3 here is CASSLDSLNYGYTF. The CDR3 DNA follows: TGCGCCAGCAGCTTGGACTCACTAAACTATGGCTACACCTTC. Together with reference TRBV5-1 and TRBJ1-2, the CDR3 gives the full variable domain: KAGVTQTPRYLIKTRGQQVTLSCSPISGHRSVSWYQQTPGQGLQFLFEYFSETQRNKGNFPGRFSGRQFSNSRSEMNVSTLELGDSALYLCASSLDSLNYGYTFGSGTRLTVV.

This chain joins TRBV12-5 and TRBJ2-1, with a weak D call TRBD1 (5 bases). CDR3 length: 16 amino acids. Germline values: CDR1 LGHNT, CDR2 FRNRAP. Trimming cost V 0 bases and J 4 bases, with 13 bases left between them. CDR3 bases: TGTGCTAGTGGTTTGGTACCGGCAGGGCGGTACAATGAGCAGTTCTTC. Its protein product is CASGLVPAGRYNEQFF.

The rearrangement uses TRBV5-4 and TRBJ1-6, with D perhaps matching TRBD1 (5 bases). The CDR3 extends over 15 amino acids. Deletions cut 2 bases from V and 9 bases from J, with 15 bases between. Germline lookup yields CDR1 SGHNT and CDR2 YYREEE (reference sequence). CDR3 in DNA: TGTGCCAGCAGCTTAGAGGAGCAGGGAACTTCACCCCTCCACTTT. Translation: CASSLEEQGTSPLHF.

The chain couples TRBV27 to TRBJ1-2; maybe TRBD1 (6 bases). The CDR3 spans 13 residues. V lost 4 bases and J lost 8, with 14 bases in between. Germline CDR1 is MNHEY and CDR2 is SMNVEV (reference sequence). The DNA for the CDR3 is TGTGCCAGCAGTTCTTACAGGGAGCGGGGCTACACCTTC. Residues: CASSSYRERGYTF.

The chain uses TRBV30 and TRBJ2-2, with TRBD2 matching over 8 bases. After removal of 0 bases from V and 1 base from J, the junction contained 4 bases not matched to a gene. This CDR3 region has 16 residues. Germline CDR1 reads GTSNPN; CDR2 reads SVGIG (reference sequence). Here the CDR3 reads CAWSVGAGVNTGELFF. CDR3 DNA sequence: TGTGCCTGGAGTGTGGGAGCGGGGGTGAACACCGGGGAGCTGTTTTTT.

The rearrangement links TRBV11-2 to TRBJ2-1; TRBD2 matches 10 bases. J lost 4 bases, V lost 4 bases, and 10 bases had no gene match. The CDR3 length is 17 residues. The germline gives CDR1 SGHAT, CDR2 FQNNGV. DNA of the CDR3: TGTGCCAGCAGCTCGATTCGGACTAGCGGCGGATACAATGAGCAGTTCTTC. It translates to CASSSIRTSGGYNEQFF.

The V call is TRBV4-1, the J call TRBJ1-2; tentatively, D is TRBD1 (5 bases). The CDR3 totals 13 residues. Germline CDR1 MGHRA, CDR2 YSYEKL. Trimming pared 4 bases from V and 8 bases from J, leaving 14 bases between. CDR3 DNA sequence: TGCGCCAGCAGCCCCAGGGTGAAGGGGGGCTACACCTTC. This encodes CASSPRVKGGYTF.

The chain has TRBV7-2 and TRBJ1-1, with 8 bases aligning to TRBD1. There are 15 residues in the CDR3. V shed 3 bases and J 1 base; nucleotides not matched to a gene: 4. CDR1 and CDR2 from the germline V gene are SGHTA and FQGNSA. As DNA, the CDR3 is TGTGCCAGCAGCTTCCGGGACAGGTGGAACACTGAAGCTTTCTTT. Protein sequence: CASSFRDRWNTEAFF.

The chain recombines TRBV2 with TRBJ1-4, with 8 bases fitting TRBD1. V lost 6 bases, J lost 7 bases, and 10 bases stayed unmatched. The CDR3 is 15 amino acids. Germline V CDR1 and CDR2: SNHLY, FYNNEI. For the CDR3, the DNA is TGTGCCAGCAGGCTCGGACAGGGAAGGGCTGAAAAACTGTTTTTT. This codes for CASRLGQGRAEKLFF.